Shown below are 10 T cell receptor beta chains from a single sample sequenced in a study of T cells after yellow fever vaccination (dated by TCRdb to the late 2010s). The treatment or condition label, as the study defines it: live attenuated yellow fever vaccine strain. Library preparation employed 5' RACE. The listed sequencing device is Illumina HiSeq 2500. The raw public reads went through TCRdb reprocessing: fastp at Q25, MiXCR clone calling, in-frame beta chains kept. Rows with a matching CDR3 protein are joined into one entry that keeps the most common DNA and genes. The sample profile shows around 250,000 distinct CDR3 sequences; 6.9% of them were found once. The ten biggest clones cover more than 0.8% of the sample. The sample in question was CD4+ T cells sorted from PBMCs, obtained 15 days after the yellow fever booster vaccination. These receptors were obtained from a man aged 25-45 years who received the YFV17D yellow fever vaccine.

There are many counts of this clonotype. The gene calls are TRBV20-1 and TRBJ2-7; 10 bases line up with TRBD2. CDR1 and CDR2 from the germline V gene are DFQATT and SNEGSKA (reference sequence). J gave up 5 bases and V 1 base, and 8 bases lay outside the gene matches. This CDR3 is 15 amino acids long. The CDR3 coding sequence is TGCAGTGCTAGAGCTTCTAGCGGGAGTAGCGACGAGCAGTACTTC. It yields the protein CSARASSGSSDEQYF.

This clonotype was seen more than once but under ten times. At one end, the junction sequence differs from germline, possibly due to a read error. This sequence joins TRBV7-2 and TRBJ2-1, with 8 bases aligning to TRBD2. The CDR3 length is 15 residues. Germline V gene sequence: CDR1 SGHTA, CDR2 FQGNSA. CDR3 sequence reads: CASTLAGSSYNEQFF. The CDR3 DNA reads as TGTGCCAGCACCTTAGCGGGAAGCTCCTACAATGAGCAGTTCTTC.

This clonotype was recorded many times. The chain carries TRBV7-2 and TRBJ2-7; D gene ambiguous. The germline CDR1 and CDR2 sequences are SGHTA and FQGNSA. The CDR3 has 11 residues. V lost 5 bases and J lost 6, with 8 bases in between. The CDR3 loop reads CASSDLGEQYF. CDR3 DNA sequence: TGTGCCAGCAGCGATCTGGGCGAGCAGTACTTC.

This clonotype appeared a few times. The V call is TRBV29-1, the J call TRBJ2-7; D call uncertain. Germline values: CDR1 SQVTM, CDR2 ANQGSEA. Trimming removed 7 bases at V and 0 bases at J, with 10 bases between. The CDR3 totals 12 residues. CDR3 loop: CSGGESSYEQYF. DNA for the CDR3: TGCAGCGGTGGGGAAAGCTCCTACGAGCAGTACTTC.

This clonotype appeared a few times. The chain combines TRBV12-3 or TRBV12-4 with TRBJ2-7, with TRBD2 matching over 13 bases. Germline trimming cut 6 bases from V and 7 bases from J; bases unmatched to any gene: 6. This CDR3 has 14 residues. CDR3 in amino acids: CASSRTSGSGEQYF. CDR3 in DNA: TGTGCCAGCAGCAGGACTAGCGGGAGTGGTGAGCAGTACTTC.

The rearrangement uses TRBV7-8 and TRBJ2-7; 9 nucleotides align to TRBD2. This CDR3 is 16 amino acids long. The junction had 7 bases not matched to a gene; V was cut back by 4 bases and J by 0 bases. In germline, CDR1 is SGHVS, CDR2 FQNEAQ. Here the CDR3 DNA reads TGTGCCAGCAGCTCGCGCGGGGGGGGGAGCTCCTACGAGCAGTACTTC. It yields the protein CASSSRGGGSSYEQYF.

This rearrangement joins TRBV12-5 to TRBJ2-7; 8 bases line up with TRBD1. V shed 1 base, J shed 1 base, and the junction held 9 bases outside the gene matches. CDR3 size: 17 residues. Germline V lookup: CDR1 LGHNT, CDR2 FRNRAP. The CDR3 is CASGLGHRRDRSYEQYF. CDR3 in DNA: TGTGCTAGTGGTTTGGGCCACCGCCGGGACAGGTCCTACGAGCAGTACTTC.

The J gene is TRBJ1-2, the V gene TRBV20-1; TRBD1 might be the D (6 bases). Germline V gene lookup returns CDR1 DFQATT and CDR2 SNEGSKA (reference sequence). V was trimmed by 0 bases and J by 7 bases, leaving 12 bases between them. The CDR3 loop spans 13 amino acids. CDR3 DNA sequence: TGCAGTGCTAGAGAATCGGGGACAATTGGCTACACCTTC. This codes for CSARESGTIGYTF.

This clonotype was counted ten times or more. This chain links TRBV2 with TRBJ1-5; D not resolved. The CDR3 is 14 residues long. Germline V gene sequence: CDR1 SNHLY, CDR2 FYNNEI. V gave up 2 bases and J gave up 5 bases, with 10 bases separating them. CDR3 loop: CASSEREGHQPQHF. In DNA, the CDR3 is TGTGCCAGCAGTGAACGAGAAGGGCATCAGCCCCAGCATTTT.

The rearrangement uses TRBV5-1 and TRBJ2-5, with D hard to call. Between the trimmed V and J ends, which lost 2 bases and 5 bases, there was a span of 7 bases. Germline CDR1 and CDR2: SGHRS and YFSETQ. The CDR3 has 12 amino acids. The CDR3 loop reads CASSFPRETQYF. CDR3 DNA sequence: TGCGCCAGCAGCTTCCCTCGGGAGACCCAGTACTTC.